Below, 15 T cell receptor beta chains from the same sample are listed, as sequenced in a study of blood T cell repertoires in COVID-19. TCRdb keeps only in-frame clones here, not all; method: immunoSEQ multiplex PCR. The data contain 300,000 to 450,000 clones, approximately 89% of them seen just once; the ten biggest clones take up 1% to 1.5%. The sample consisted of PBMCs or T cells enriched from blood (not recorded which). The receptors come from a man aged 25 to 40 who had recovered from COVID-19.

The chain couples TRBV27 to TRBJ1-1, with 11 bases that match TRBD1. This CDR3 comprises 16 residues. The germline CDR1 and CDR2 sequences are MNHEY and SMNVEV (reference sequence). V lost 6 bases and J lost 0; bases outside the gene matches: 6. The CDR3 region is CASSPDRGPMNTEAFF. CDR3 bases: TGTGCCAGCAGCCCGGACAGGGGGCCTATGAACACTGAAGCTTTCTTT.

This clone was found a few times. The chain couples TRBV18 to TRBJ1-5; TRBD1 is a possible D gene (6 bases). The CDR3 extends over 16 amino acids. CDR1 and CDR2 from the germline V gene are KGHSH and LQKENI. Trimming removed 0 bases at V and 4 bases at J, with 13 bases between. CDR3 in amino acids: CASSPPSRGPNQPQHF. DNA for the CDR3: TGTGCCAGCTCACCACCGTCCAGGGGCCCTAATCAGCCCCAGCATTTT.

This clone was observed once. V and J are TRBV19 and TRBJ1-2; D unresolved. The CDR3 contains 16 residues. CDR1 and CDR2 from the germline V gene are LNHDA and SQIVND (reference sequence). V was cut by 0 bases and J by 6 bases, with 17 bases left in between. The CDR3 is CASSIDRPKQSDGYTF. Written as DNA, the CDR3 is TGTGCCAGTAGTATAGACAGGCCTAAACAATCGGATGGCTACACCTTC.

The J gene is TRBJ1-1, the V gene TRBV19; 8 nucleotides align to TRBD1. Germline values: CDR1 LNHDA, CDR2 SQIVND (reference sequence). V trimming: 5 bases; J trimming: 11 bases; junction bases outside the gene matches: 13. This CDR3 contains 14 residues. This chain's CDR3 is CASSPSQGAEEAFF. The CDR3, as DNA: TGTGCCAGTAGTCCGTCCCAGGGGGCAGAAGAGGCTTTCTTT.

This clone appeared a few times. V is TRBV15 and J is TRBJ1-5; no clear D. The CDR3 consists of 15 residues. Trimming left V 3 bases short and J 0 bases short, with 9 bases between. CDR1 LNHNV and CDR2 YYDKDF come from the germline V gene (reference sequence). Here the CDR3 DNA reads TGTGCCACCAGCAGTGACTCGGGTAGCAATCAGCCCCAGCATTTT. Translating it yields CATSSDSGSNQPQHF. The whole variable domain, remainder taken from reference TRBV15 and TRBJ1-5, is DAMVIQNPRYQVTQFGKPVTLSCSQTLNHNVMYWYQQKSSQAPKLLFHYYDKDFNNEADTPDNFQSRRPNTSFCFLDIRSPGLGDTAMYLCATSSDSGSNQPQHFGDGTRLSIL.

CDR3 loop: CASSQGILAGGWDTQYF. The CDR3 DNA sequence: TGCGCCAGCAGCCAAGGGATACTAGCGGGGGGTTGGGATACGCAGTATTTT. The chain carries TRBV4-1 and TRBJ2-3; 12 positions agree with TRBD2. The trim removed 1 base at V and 6 bases at J, leaving 8 bases unmatched. Germline V gene lookup returns CDR1 MGHRA and CDR2 YSYEKL. The CDR3 extends over 17 amino acids.

The chain combines TRBV11-1 with TRBJ1-6; unclear D gene. V lost 5 bases, J lost 14 bases, and 19 bases lay in between. Germline V CDR1 and CDR2: SGHAT, FQDESV (reference sequence). The CDR3 runs to 14 residues. CDR3 nucleotide sequence: TGTGCCAGCAGCGTAAACGAAGGTTTGGACTCCCTCCACTTT. As protein: CASSVNEGLDSLHF.

The J gene is TRBJ1-3, the V gene TRBV11-2; D ambiguous. The germline V and J ends were trimmed by 4 bases and 5 bases, with 6 bases remaining between them. The CDR3 runs 12 residues. The germline CDR1 and CDR2 sequences are SGHAT and FQNNGV. The CDR3 region has the DNA TGTGCCAGCAGCTCTCAGAGAAACACCATATATTTT. Translation: CASSSQRNTIYF. Full variable domain (missing parts from reference TRBV11-2 and TRBJ1-3): EAGVAQSPRYKIIEKRQSVAFWCNPISGHATLYWYQQILGQGPKLLIQFQNNGVVDDSQLPKDRFSAERLKGVDSTLKIQPAKLEDSAVYLCASSSQRNTIYFGEGSWLTVV.

In DNA form, the CDR3 reads TGTGCCAGCAGCTTAACTCCCAATGGCTACACCTTC. This sequence encodes CASSLTPNGYTF. This chain connects TRBV5-4 to TRBJ1-2; D not resolved. Per the germline V gene, CDR1 is SGHNT and CDR2 is YYREEE (reference sequence). With 2 bases removed from V and 6 bases from J, the gap between germline ends came to 8 bases. This CDR3 is built from 12 residues.

This clone was detected only a few times. The V gene is TRBV4-2, the J gene TRBJ2-5; 7 bases are shared with TRBD2. The CDR3 is 16 amino acids. The ends lost 1 base at V and 4 bases at J; junction bases unmatched: 9. Germline lookup yields CDR1 LGHNA and CDR2 YNFKEQ. CDR3 sequence reads: CASSQGDTGGTETQYF. In DNA, the CDR3 is TGTGCCAGCAGCCAAGGTGACACGGGGGGTACAGAGACCCAGTACTTC.

V gene TRBV7-2 combines with J gene TRBJ1-1; 9 nucleotides agree with TRBD1. The J segment lost 7 bases and the V segment lost 2 bases, leaving 11 bases of the junction unmatched. The CDR3 loop spans 16 amino acids. CDR1 is SGHTA and CDR2 is FQGNSA in the germline V gene. CDR3 region: CASSLWPGTGSIEAFF. The CDR3 nucleotides read TGTGCCAGCAGCTTATGGCCCGGGACAGGGTCGATTGAAGCTTTCTTT.

A single count supports this clone. This chain links TRBV30 with TRBJ1-6; D gene ambiguous. This CDR3 spans 17 amino acids. Trimming stripped 3 bases from V and 0 bases from J, with 15 bases between. CDR1 GTSNPN and CDR2 SVGIG come from the germline V gene (reference sequence). CDR3 bases: TGTGCCTGGAGCCGAGGAACTCTCAGCTCCTATAATTCACCCCTCCACTTT. Its protein product is CAWSRGTLSSYNSPLHF.

The chain combines TRBV6-5 with TRBJ1-1; D might be TRBD1 (5 bases). Germline CDR1 MNHEY, CDR2 SVGAGI. V was cut by 6 bases and J by 3 bases, with 11 bases left in between. The CDR3 has 13 amino acids. The CDR3 protein is CASSAGDHTEAFF. DNA of the CDR3: TGTGCCAGCAGCGCGGGGGATCACACTGAAGCTTTCTTT.

The rearrangement uses TRBV18 and TRBJ2-7, with TRBD2 as a possible D gene (6 bases). Germline V lookup: CDR1 KGHSH, CDR2 LQKENI. V was clipped by 0 bases and J by 0 bases, with 15 bases between them. The CDR3 contains 17 residues. The CDR3 bases are TGTGCCAGCTCACCACCGAGTGGTGGGGGGATCTCCTACGAGCAGTACTTC. Amino acids: CASSPPSGGGISYEQYF.

In the case of this clone: Different DNA sequences within this sample yield the same CDR3. The chain links TRBV27 to TRBJ1-5; D is possibly TRBD1 (5 bases). Germline lookup yields CDR1 MNHEY and CDR2 SMNVEV (reference sequence). V was clipped by 2 bases and J by 2 bases, with 10 bases between them. The CDR3 sequence is 15 residues long. The CDR3 bases are TGTGCCAGCAGTTTACGGCGGGGGGGCAATCAGCCCCAGCATTTT. Its protein product is CASSLRRGGNQPQHF.